The sequence of this TCR beta chain was determined in a study of blood T cell repertoires in COVID-19 (dated by TCRdb to between 2020 and 2021). For the wider study: Samples covering the acute and convalescent phases of COVID-19 were provided by collaborators in the United States, Italy and Spain. The material from the prospective study consisted of cDNA or gDNA derived from T cells, B-cell-depleted T cells, or PBMCs. Deeply sampled blood TCRbeta repertoires from subjects exposed to, actively infected with, or recovered from COVID-19 were included in the dataset. The repertoires were released in a freely available public database intended as a resource for research on the immune response to SARS-CoV-2. Samples came from the ongoing ImmuneRACE study (first 160 participants) plus 1,254 subjects from 6 global collaborators. Nearly every sample came with metadata listing a de-identified subject ID, COVID-19 status, age in years and sex. Where HLA class I and class II types were available, the types were taken from metadata supplied by the sample provider, not from assay-based typing. What the work shows at the level of the full study, not this receptor alone: How much clinical and demographic metadata was included differed by source and by participant, and the metadata was provided uncurated.

To note about this clone: There is no known antigen for this receptor. It has no much larger one-base neighbor in the sample; base qualities were not kept.

TCRbeta CDR3 regions were amplified from genomic DNA by means of the immunoSEQ Assay, a bias-controlled multiplex PCR. On the authors' methods: Within the assay, amplification of reference gene primers was used to estimate how many nucleated cells each sample contained. To quantify the absolute abundance of each unique TCRbeta CDR3 rearrangement, sequence reads were collapsed and filtered. For each sample, productive Simpson clonality was calculated as the square root of Simpson's diversity index across productive rearrangements. TCRdb took over this immuneACCESS table, retaining in-frame rearrangements with V and J assigned. Such tables are incomplete; in checked studies, under half of the missing clones stem from an unresolved V gene, and the remainder is unexplained. Clone size and the V and J calls come from that table; the DNA yielded D and trimming. The sample includes hundreds of thousands of clones, with about 85% observed a single time. The ten most abundant clones make up approximately 2% of the sample.

In the prospective study, participants were roughly 18 to 100 years old, resided in 25 or so geographic areas of the United States, and were enrolled through a virtual design. In the prospective study, cohorts were assigned on the basis of participant-reported clinical history obtained from a screening survey and a study questionnaire. Mobile phlebotomists in the prospective study collected whole blood, serum and a nasopharyngeal or oropharyngeal swab from every participant. Additional blood draws and questionnaires over a roughly two-month period could optionally be provided by prospective study participants. Prospective study blood samples were shipped either frozen or at room temperature before DNA extraction. The sequencing sample was made of PBMCs or T cells enriched from blood (not recorded which). This receptor was obtained from a woman aged 18-29 years with acute COVID-19.

CDR3 sequence: CASSAATGSETQYF. The nucleotides are TGTGCCAGCTCTGCCGCGACAGGGAGCGAGACCCAGTACTTC. In this chain, TRBV18 is recombined with TRBJ2-5, and 7 bases in between align with TRBD1. V has 6 bases trimmed and J has 5 bases trimmed; junction bases matching no gene number 9. The germline V gene sets CDR1 to KGHSH and CDR2 to LQKENI. The CDR3 goes from the cysteine to the phenylalanine over 14 residues. Only CDR3 DNA is held: 42 bases, read in frame from base 1.